The present TCR beta chain was sequenced within a study of early T cells in non-severe SARS-CoV-2 infection. The overall study: Whole-blood bulk RNA, unsorted, was sequenced, and chains were unpaired.

Turning to this clonotype: The antigen is undetermined.

Findings and caveats of the study: A preference for anti-spike CD8 responses marked VDJdb matching, which missed private and CD4 specificities.

Attachment of unique molecular identifiers was made to individual cDNA molecules. MiXCR was run by TCRdb on the 5' RACE reads, yielding one entry per CDR3 protein. Among about 100,000 distinct CDR3 sequences listed, over 10% were seen once. Germline V lookup: CDR1 MDHEN, CDR2 SYDVKM. V gave up 2 bases and J gave up 8 bases, with 15 bases separating them. CDR3 length: 14 amino acids. The origin of this receptor is an adult who was a healthcare worker with PCR-confirmed SARS-CoV-2 infection or an uninfected control (not recorded which). The chain recombines TRBV28 with TRBJ1-1; weak D call: TRBD1 (5 bases). The material sequenced was whole blood. The CDR3 region has the DNA TGTGCCAGCAGTTTAGGGACGTCGCTTCCCGAAGCTTTCTTT. Translated, it gives CASSLGTSLPEAFF. Based on the CDR3 plus reference TRBV28 and TRBJ1-1, the full variable domain is DVKVTQSSRYLVKRTGEKVFLECVQDMDHENMFWYRQDPGLGLRLIYFSYDVKMKEKGDIPEGYSVSREKKERFSLILESASTNQTSMYLCASSLGTSLPEAFFGQGTRLTVV.